These 17 T cell receptor beta chains share one sample of origin, sequenced in a study of blood T cell repertoires in COVID-19. Using immunoSEQ multiplex PCR, the repertoire was profiled, and TCRdb retains in-frame clones only, with some absent. The data hold about 300,000 clones, with 70% to 90% observed a single time. The sample was PBMCs or T cells enriched from blood (not recorded which). Receptors were obtained from a woman between 25 and 40 years old who had recovered from COVID-19.

As concerns this clone: Compared with germline, one end of the junction differs, possibly owing to a read error. The V gene is TRBV7-7, the J gene TRBJ2-2; D may be TRBD1 (6 bases). Per germline, CDR1 SSHAT and CDR2 FNYEAQ (reference sequence). The CDR3 consists of 14 residues. CDR3 bases: TGTGCTAGCAGCTTAGCTCAGGGGACCGGGGAGCTGTTTTTT. Encoded protein: CASSLAQGTGELFF. Combining the CDR3 with reference TRBV7-7 and TRBJ2-2 gives the whole variable domain GAGVSQSPRYKVTKRGQDVTLRCDPISSHATLYWYQQALGQGPEFLTYFNYEAQPDKSGLPSDRFSAERPEGSISTLTIQRTEQRDSAMYRCASSLAQGTGELFFGEGSRLTVL.

Notes on this clone: A junction end diverges from the germline sequence, so it may reflect a read error. The chain has TRBV7-7 and TRBJ2-6; D remains unclear. The V gene's germline CDR1 is SSHAT and CDR2 FNYEAQ (reference sequence). The CDR3 runs to 13 residues. The CDR3 nucleotides read TGTGCTAGCAGCTTGAACCAGGCCGGCGTCCTGACTTTC. It specifies CASSLNQAGVLTF.

The J gene is TRBJ1-5, the V gene TRBV6-1; D is undetermined. The length of the CDR3 is 16 residues. With 0 bases removed from V and 5 bases from J, the gap between germline ends came to 14 bases. Germline V lookup: CDR1 MNHNS, CDR2 SASEGT. This CDR3 is CASSEAREAPHQPQHF. Here the CDR3 DNA reads TGTGCCAGCAGTGAAGCGAGGGAGGCCCCCCATCAGCCCCAGCATTTT.

The rearrangement uses TRBV12-3 or TRBV12-4 and TRBJ1-2; D ambiguous. V was pared by 6 bases and J by 2 bases, with 7 bases between. The CDR3 loop spans 12 amino acids. CDR3 in DNA: TGTGCCAGCAGCCTAGCGAACTATGGCTACACCTTC. Encoded protein: CASSLANYGYTF.

The V and J genes are TRBV27 and TRBJ1-2, with D hard to call. The length of the CDR3 is 15 residues. Deletions cut 5 bases from V and 6 bases from J, with 19 bases between. The germline V gene has CDR1 MNHEY and CDR2 SMNVEV (reference sequence). CDR3 protein: CASSPVSGGVDGYTF. CDR3 nucleotide sequence: TGTGCCAGCAGTCCCGTGTCGGGCGGGGTTGATGGCTACACCTTC.

The chain recombines TRBV24-1 with TRBJ2-2, with 9 bases lining up with TRBD1. With V trimmed by 4 bases and J by 3 bases, 8 bases remained unmatched. CDR1 is KGHDR and CDR2 is SFDVKD in the germline V gene. The CDR3 has 17 amino acids. The CDR3 region has the DNA TGTGCCACCAGTGACCCCGGGACAGGGATGGACACCGGGGAGCTGTTTTTT. It translates to CATSDPGTGMDTGELFF.

The chain links TRBV5-6 to TRBJ2-7; TRBD1 matches 7 bases. The CDR3 has 18 amino acids. J was trimmed by 3 bases and V by 3 bases; bases with no gene match: 18. The germline V gene has CDR1 SGHDT and CDR2 YYEEEE. The CDR3 here is CASSSPGQTLEGNYEQYF. The CDR3 DNA is TGTGCCAGCAGCTCCCCGGGACAGACTCTAGAGGGGAACTACGAGCAGTACTTC.

This clone has a single count. The chain employs TRBV3-1 (or the pseudogene TRBV3-2) and TRBJ1-1, with TRBD1 matching over 10 bases. Germline V CDR1 and CDR2: LGHDT, YNNKEL (reference sequence). The CDR3 has 16 amino acids. With V trimmed by 4 bases and J by 5 bases, 10 bases remained unmatched. Here the CDR3 DNA reads TGTGCCAGCAGCCTCCCGACAGGGGGCGCGATTACTGAAGCTTTCTTT. It is translated as CASSLPTGGAITEAFF.

The CDR3 sequence: CASSLEQGYEKLFF. CDR3 nucleotides: TGTGCCAGCAGCTTAGAACAGGGGTATGAAAAACTGTTTTTT. The V call is TRBV7-2, the J call TRBJ1-4, with 7 bases identical to TRBD1. Per germline, CDR1 SGHTA and CDR2 FQGNSA. V lost 1 base and J lost 6; bases outside the gene matches: 2. The CDR3 consists of 14 residues.

V gene TRBV30 combines with J gene TRBJ2-3; perhaps TRBD2 as D (6 bases). Germline loops: CDR1 GTSNPN, CDR2 SVGIG (reference sequence). The V and J ends lost 1 base and 6 bases respectively, with 17 bases between them. The length of the CDR3 is 15 residues. The CDR3, as DNA: TGTGCCTGGAGTGGAGTTCGTGGGGGAGGCGATACGCAGTATTTT. Residues: CAWSGVRGGGDTQYF.

This chain joins TRBV11-2 and TRBJ2-5, with D maybe TRBD2 (5 bases). The ends were cut back, 4 bases at V and 4 bases at J, with 19 bases in the middle. This CDR3 region has 16 residues. Germline CDR1 reads SGHAT; CDR2 reads FQNNGV. This CDR3 is CASSSLRGRPLETQYF. The DNA for the CDR3 is TGTGCCAGCAGCTCCCTCCGGGGTCGACCATTAGAGACCCAGTACTTC.

The chain is built from TRBV19 and TRBJ1-1, with TRBD1 as a possible D gene (5 bases). The V gene lost 5 bases and the J gene lost 4 bases, with 17 bases spanning the gap. The CDR3 is 15 residues long. The germline V gene encodes CDR1 LNHDA and CDR2 SQIVND (reference sequence). In DNA form, the CDR3 reads TGTGCCAGTAGTCCGGGGGGAGGGGCGACCACTGAAGCTTTCTTT. It is translated as CASSPGGGATTEAFF.

The chain joins TRBV10-1 to TRBJ1-4; D remains unclear. Between the trimmed V and J ends, which lost 1 base and 3 bases, there was a span of 12 bases. The CDR3 sequence is 16 residues long. Germline CDR1 WNHNN, CDR2 SYGVQD (reference sequence). Here the CDR3 reads CASSEFDDKPNEKLFF. The CDR3 coding sequence is TGCGCCAGCAGTGAGTTTGATGACAAGCCTAATGAAAAACTGTTTTTT.

The chain has TRBV4-1 and TRBJ1-2, with 9 bases aligning to TRBD1. V lost 4 bases, J lost 7 bases, and 7 bases stayed unmatched. The CDR3 length is 14 residues. Germline V gene lookup returns CDR1 MGHRA and CDR2 YSYEKL. CDR3 amino acids: CASSPTGQGFGYTF. In nucleotides, the CDR3 is TGCGCCAGCAGCCCAACTGGACAGGGGTTTGGCTACACCTTC.

This sequence joins TRBV6-5 and TRBJ2-3; D may be TRBD1 (5 bases). Per germline, CDR1 MNHEY and CDR2 SVGAGI. V lost 0 bases to trimming and J lost 6 bases, with 13 bases between them. The CDR3 has 15 amino acids. The chain's CDR3 is CASSYSIGAGDTQYF. DNA for the CDR3: TGTGCCAGCAGTTACTCGATAGGGGCAGGTGATACGCAGTATTTT.

The chain couples TRBV4-1 to TRBJ2-7; TRBD2 aligns across 9 bases. CDR1 MGHRA and CDR2 YSYEKL come from the germline V gene. The CDR3 is 16 amino acids. With 1 base clipped from V and 1 base from J, the junction kept 5 bases outside the gene matches. The CDR3 spells CASSQGAGGPSYEQYF. The CDR3 nucleotides read TGCGCCAGCAGCCAAGGAGCGGGGGGCCCTTCCTACGAGCAGTACTTC.

The chain uses TRBV10-3 and TRBJ1-2; D unclear. The germline V gene encodes CDR1 ENHRY and CDR2 SYGVKD. The CDR3 length is 12 residues. V lost 7 bases to trimming and J lost 4 bases, with 10 bases between them. The CDR3 nucleotides read TGTGCCATCACTAAAGATAGCTATGGCTACACCTTC. Translated: CAITKDSYGYTF.